Presented here are 13 T cell receptor beta chains from one specimen sequenced in a study of T cells in Graves' hyperthyroidism and ophthalmopathy. Regions amplified from RNA transcripts were the TCR beta CDR3 regions. RT-PCR in the first round (using the HTBI primer set) targeted the TCR CDR3. TCRdb recomputed calls from the multiplex PCR reads with MiXCR, one row per CDR3 protein. This table holds some 550,000 distinct CDR3 sequences, around 20% found once. Material: blood. All receptors come from a young man with Graves' hyperthyroidism.

This clonotype was seen ten or more times. This chain uses TRBV6-1 with TRBJ1-2, with D perhaps matching TRBD1 (6 bases). The germline V and J ends were trimmed by 7 bases and 4 bases, with 16 bases remaining between them. From germline, CDR1 is MNHNS and CDR2 SASEGT. The CDR3 consists of 14 residues. The CDR3 DNA sequence: TGTGCCAGCACCTCCTTGGGGGGGCGCTATGGCTACACCTTC. Encoded protein: CASTSLGGRYGYTF.

The rearrangement links TRBV7-9 to TRBJ2-5; D is uncertain. V dropped 5 bases and J dropped 2 bases, with 12 bases sitting between them. CDR1 and CDR2 from the germline V gene are SEHNR and FQNEAQ (reference sequence). The CDR3 is 14 amino acids. Here the CDR3 reads CASSANLEQETQYF. The CDR3 DNA reads TGTGCCAGCAGCGCCAACCTAGAGCAAGAGACCCAGTACTTC.

This clonotype was counted ten times or more. The chain uses TRBV12-3 or TRBV12-4 and TRBJ2-7, with a possible D match to TRBD1 (6 bases). The CDR3 runs 16 residues. V was trimmed by 2 bases and J by 1 base, leaving 15 bases between them. In nucleotides, the CDR3 is TGTGCCAGCAGTTTACTTCCCAGGGACACGTCCTACGAGCAGTACTTC. Translated: CASSLLPRDTSYEQYF.

The genes are TRBV6-1 and TRBJ2-5; D unclear. The V and J ends lost 7 bases and 5 bases respectively, with 20 bases between them. The CDR3 totals 15 residues. Germline CDR1 reads MNHNS; CDR2 reads SASEGT. CDR3 loop: CASTALTRPAETQYF. Written as DNA, the CDR3 is TGTGCCAGCACCGCCCTAACCAGACCCGCGGAGACCCAGTACTTC.

This clonotype came up a few times. The chain joins TRBV20-1 to TRBJ1-5; D not resolved. This CDR3 has 13 amino acids. The ends were cut back, 0 bases at V and 1 base at J, with 4 bases in the middle. CDR1 and CDR2 (germline): DFQATT, SNEGSKA (reference sequence). CDR3 DNA: TGCAGTGCTAGAGACTTGAGCAATCAGCCCCAGCATTTT. Residues: CSARDLSNQPQHF.

The chain links TRBV13 to TRBJ2-7; D possibly matches TRBD1 or TRBD2 (5 bases each). CDR1 and CDR2 (germline): PRHDT, FYEKMQ (reference sequence). Trimming left V 5 bases short and J 2 bases short, with 13 bases between. The CDR3 is 14 residues long. CDR3 coding DNA: TGTGCCAGCAGCCCCGTATGGGACCCCTACGAGCAGTACTTC. Translated, it gives CASSPVWDPYEQYF.

This clonotype was detected only a few times. This chain uses TRBV6-1 with TRBJ1-5; the D is unclear. The CDR3 runs 13 residues. Trimming took off 6 bases at V and 1 base at J, with 7 bases between the two ends. CDR1 and CDR2 (germline): MNHNS, SASEGT. CDR3 loop: CASRDFSNQPQHF. In DNA, the CDR3 is TGTGCCAGCAGGGACTTCAGCAATCAGCCCCAGCATTTT.

The table lists this clonotype with many counts. The chain is built from TRBV6-1 and TRBJ1-1; D is possibly TRBD1 (5 bases). The CDR3 contains 15 residues. CDR1 MNHNS and CDR2 SASEGT come from the germline V gene. Trimming took 3 bases from V and 6 from J, leaving 17 bases between them. The chain's CDR3 is CASSDLGRGVPEAFF. As DNA, the CDR3 is TGTGCCAGCAGTGACTTAGGACGGGGGGTCCCTGAAGCTTTCTTT.

CDR3 bases: TGTGCCAGCACCTTAGGACAGGGGAAGATCGGGAATTCACCCCTCCACTTT. This encodes CASTLGQGKIGNSPLHF. V is TRBV12-3 or TRBV12-4 and J is TRBJ1-6, with 9 positions matching TRBD1. The trim removed 7 bases at V and 7 bases at J, leaving 14 bases unmatched. This CDR3 comprises 17 residues.

This clonotype was seen repeatedly, ten times or more. The V gene is TRBV10-3, the J gene TRBJ2-5; 12 nucleotides agree with TRBD2. V lost 8 bases, J lost 0 bases, and 10 bases stayed unmatched. Germline CDR1 and CDR2: ENHRY and SYGVKD. The CDR3 runs 17 residues. The CDR3 sequence is CAIEGGLAGLYQETQYF. The CDR3 region has the DNA TGTGCCATCGAAGGTGGACTAGCGGGGTTGTACCAAGAGACCCAGTACTTC.

J is TRBJ1-6 and V is TRBV27, with 9 bases aligning to TRBD1. The J segment lost 6 bases and the V segment lost 3 bases, leaving 3 bases of the junction unmatched. Germline-derived CDR1 and CDR2 are MNHEY and SMNVEV (reference sequence). The CDR3 is 15 residues long. CDR3 in amino acids: CASSFKGQGNSPLHF. CDR3 DNA sequence: TGTGCCAGCAGTTTTAAGGGACAGGGTAATTCACCCCTCCACTTT.

There are a few counts of this clonotype. The rearrangement uses TRBV20-1 and TRBJ1-5, with D unclear. The germline CDR1 and CDR2 sequences are DFQATT and SNEGSKA (reference sequence). V was cut by 8 bases and J by 0 bases, with 14 bases left in between. The CDR3 has 14 residues. The DNA of the CDR3 is TGCAGTTTTTTTACGCAGGCTAGCAATCAGCCCCAGCATTTT. It specifies CSFFTQASNQPQHF.

This clonotype appeared a few times. This chain's CDR3 is CASSLGLGTGEQYF. In DNA form, the CDR3 reads TGTGCCAGCAGCTTAGGGTTGGGGACTGGGGAGCAGTACTTC. The rearrangement joins TRBV7-2 to TRBJ2-7, with D perhaps TRBD2 (6 bases). The CDR3 totals 14 residues. Trimming took off 1 base at V and 7 bases at J, with 14 bases between the two ends. Germline V CDR1 and CDR2: SGHTA, FQGNSA.